What follows describes a single T cell receptor (beta chain). A single base separates this from a much larger clone, so it may be a read error. This sample was taken from a study of early T cells in non-severe SARS-CoV-2 infection. MiXCR, applied by TCRdb to the 5' RACE reads, yields one record per CDR3 protein. The sample shows 40,000 or so distinct CDR3 sequences, 5.5% of them seen only once. Germline trimming cut 2 bases from V and 9 bases from J; bases unmatched to any gene: 15. This CDR3 comprises 16 residues. Germline loops: CDR1 MNHEY, CDR2 SVGAGI. Sequenced material: whole blood, taken at baseline. The TCR originated in an adult who was a healthcare worker with PCR-confirmed SARS-CoV-2 infection or an uninfected control (not recorded which). The chain recombines TRBV6-5 with TRBJ1-1, with 7 bases matching TRBD1. CDR3 in amino acids: CASSYDRVGRETKAFF. The CDR3 DNA follows: TGTGCCAGCAGTTACGACAGGGTGGGAAGGGAAACTAAAGCTTTCTTT.